The T cell receptor (beta chain) described here comes from a study of PD-L1 blockade in urothelial cancer. Study in general: Blood analysis occurred 3 weeks (second dose) and 6 weeks after treatment start.

The CDR3 is 14 residues long. The V segment lost 10 bases and the J segment 4 bases; nucleotides outside the gene matches: 10. Germline V gene lookup returns CDR1 MNHEY and CDR2 SMNVEV (reference sequence). Clones were read by immunoSEQ multiplex PCR, and TCRdb kept only the in-frame ones, dropping some. The repertoire holds fewer than 90,000 clones, with around 93% as singletons. Stated time point: peripheral blood 6 weeks after treatment start. This clonotype was sampled from a woman older than 75 with urothelial cancer. This chain joins TRBV27 and TRBJ2-1; 7 nucleotides agree with TRBD1. The specimen was PBMCs, collected around atezolizumab (anti-PD-L1) treatment. CDR3 sequence: CATSRDSSYNEQFF. CDR3 sequence (DNA): TGTGCCACGTCCCGGGACAGCTCGTACAATGAGCAGTTCTTC.